This T cell receptor beta chain was observed in a study of blood T cell repertoires in COVID-19. For the study at large: Whether acute or convalescent, the COVID-19 samples came from the United States, Italy and Spain. PBMCs, B-cell-depleted T cells, or T cells provided the cDNA or gDNA that made up the material.

Authors' methods: Researchers report that nucleated cell counts were estimated from reference gene primer amplification. Using immunoSEQ multiplex PCR, the repertoire was profiled, and TCRdb retains in-frame clones only, with some absent. For V, J and clone size, that table is used; D and trimming come from the DNA. The table includes around 200,000 clones, approximately 85% detected once. From germline, CDR1 is SNHLY and CDR2 FYNNEI. This CDR3 spans 13 amino acids. Between the trimmed V and J ends, which lost 8 bases and 1 base, there was a span of 9 bases. This chain links TRBV2 with TRBJ1-5, with D perhaps matching TRBD1 (6 bases). Sequencing used peripheral blood. The source is a woman over 75 with acute or convalescent COVID-19. The CDR3 bases are TGTGCCAGCGCTCAGGGGAGCAATCAGCCCCAGCATTTT. Translation: CASAQGSNQPQHF.